The source of this TCR beta chain is a study of control samples from healthy donors and cancer patients. The protocol was immunoSEQ multiplex PCR, while the TCRdb copy is restricted to in-frame clones and leaves out a portion. The sample has about 160,000 clones; 96% are singletons. CDR3 length: 15 residues. Germline V gene sequence: CDR1 MNHNS, CDR2 SASEGT. With V trimmed by 2 bases and J by 4 bases, 6 bases remained unmatched. The chain employs TRBV6-1 and TRBJ2-7, with 9 nucleotides matching TRBD2. The receptor's source is a woman aged 25 to 39 in good health. The sample taken for sequencing was blood. In DNA form, the CDR3 reads TGTGCCAGCAGTGAATCTAGCGGGAATCTTTACGAGCAGTACTTC. This translates into CASSESSGNLYEQYF.